This T cell receptor (beta chain) came from a study of T cell responses to AZD1222 COVID-19 vaccine. The protocol was immunoSEQ multiplex PCR, while the TCRdb copy is restricted to in-frame clones and leaves out a portion. The profile shows about 97,000 clones, about 90% of them singletons. The CDR3 runs to 14 residues. The V end lost 4 bases, the J end lost 5 bases, and 12 bases lay between the germline ends. Germline lookup yields CDR1 SNHLY and CDR2 FYNNEI. Here the sequenced sample was peripheral blood, taken on day 0 of AZD1222 vaccination. The origin of this receptor is an adult in good health. J is TRBJ2-1 and V is TRBV2; D not certain. The CDR3 reads CASSADLGNNEQFF. The CDR3 nucleotides are TGTGCCAGCAGTGCCGATTTGGGGAACAATGAGCAGTTCTTC.